What follows are 28 T cell receptor beta chains derived from one specimen sequenced in a study of blood T cell repertoires in COVID-19. Sequencing was performed with immunoSEQ multiplex PCR; in TCRdb, only in-frame clones are kept and a portion is missing. The sample lists 55,000 to 75,000 clones, 80% to 85% occurring once. The sequenced sample consisted of peripheral blood. All receptors derive from an older man with COVID-19, enrolled during active disease.

This sequence joins TRBV29-1 and TRBJ1-2, with TRBD1 matching 8 bases. V dropped 1 base and J dropped 9; count of bases not matched to a gene: 13. CDR1 is SQVTM, CDR2 ANQGSEA, per germline. CDR3 length: 15 amino acids. The CDR3 coding sequence is TGCAGCGTTGAAGTAGGCGACAGGGGCGTTTTGAGCTACACCTTC. Residues: CSVEVGDRGVLSYTF.

The chain uses TRBV18 and TRBJ1-6; D is unclear. V was trimmed by 6 bases and J by 8 bases, leaving 17 bases between them. The CDR3 loop spans 15 amino acids. CDR1 and CDR2 (germline): KGHSH, LQKENI. CDR3 loop: CASSGGFLGDSPLHF. CDR3 sequence (DNA): TGTGCCAGCTCCGGCGGCTTCCTAGGCGATTCACCCCTCCACTTT.

The chain is built from TRBV19 and TRBJ2-7; TRBD2 matches 8 bases. With V trimmed by 5 bases and J by 5 bases, 8 bases remained unmatched. Germline CDR1 reads LNHDA; CDR2 reads SQIVND (reference sequence). CDR3 length: 14 residues. CDR3 in amino acids: CASSPAGGKNEQYF. The CDR3 region has the DNA TGTGCCAGTAGTCCGGCGGGGGGCAAGAACGAGCAGTACTTC. Looking up the rest from reference TRBV19 and TRBJ2-7 gives the full variable domain: DGGITQSPKYLFRKEGQNVTLSCEQNLNHDAMYWYRQDPGQGLRLIYYSQIVNDFQKGDIAEGYSVSREKKESFPLTVTSAQKNPTAFYLCASSPAGGKNEQYFGPGTRLTVT.

The J gene is TRBJ1-4, the V gene TRBV10-3; D not certain. The CDR3 totals 13 residues. V was cut by 2 bases and J by 5 bases, with 6 bases left in between. From germline, CDR1 is ENHRY and CDR2 SYGVKD. DNA of the CDR3: TGTGCCATCAGTGAGACAGTCAATGAAAAACTGTTTTTT. This codes for CAISETVNEKLFF.

This chain connects TRBV10-3 to TRBJ1-2; a possible D gene is TRBD1 (5 bases). V gave up 2 bases and J gave up 6 bases, with 22 bases separating them. Germline CDR1 is ENHRY and CDR2 is SYGVKD. CDR3 length: 17 residues. The CDR3 DNA reads TGTGCCATCAGTGAGGAGCCTCCAGGGAATAGGTGGGATGGCTACACCTTC. Amino acids: CAISEEPPGNRWDGYTF.

The V gene is TRBV7-9, the J gene TRBJ1-2; TRBD1 aligns across 8 bases. The V and J ends lost 5 bases and 8 bases, in that order; junction bases with no gene match: 7. This CDR3 is 13 amino acids long. Per germline, CDR1 SEHNR and CDR2 FQNEAQ (reference sequence). DNA of the CDR3: TGTGCCAGCAGCGCATCAGGGGGCTTAGGCTACACCTTC. This codes for CASSASGGLGYTF.

This clone was observed a single time. The V and J genes are TRBV4-3 and TRBJ1-4; no clear D gene. This CDR3 spans 16 amino acids. Germline V gene lookup returns CDR1 LGHNA and CDR2 YSLEER. The V end lost 0 bases, the J end lost 4 bases, and 12 bases lay between the germline ends. The chain's CDR3 is CASSQEVRVINEKLFF. CDR3 nucleotide sequence: TGCGCCAGCAGCCAAGAAGTCCGGGTTATTAATGAAAAACTGTTTTTT.

This chain uses TRBV7-2 with TRBJ1-2; D is undetermined. V was clipped by 2 bases and J by 6 bases, with 22 bases between them. The CDR3 spans 17 residues. Per germline, CDR1 SGHTA and CDR2 FQGNSA. The CDR3: CASSLNPPDPTWNGYTF. The CDR3 DNA follows: TGTGCCAGCAGCTTAAACCCTCCCGACCCGACATGGAATGGCTACACCTTC.

The chain joins TRBV24-1 to TRBJ1-1; no firm D call. Germline assignment: CDR1 KGHDR and CDR2 SFDVKD. The length of the CDR3 is 15 residues. The ends were cut back, 7 bases at V and 4 bases at J, with 18 bases in the middle. CDR3 residues: CATRGSKGEGTEAFF. CDR3 bases: TGTGCCACCAGAGGCTCGAAGGGCGAGGGCACTGAAGCTTTCTTT.

The rearrangement joins TRBV7-9 to TRBJ2-2; TRBD1 aligns across 7 bases. CDR3 length equals 15 residues. The germline V gene encodes CDR1 SEHNR and CDR2 FQNEAQ (reference sequence). Trimming removed 5 bases from V and 6 bases from J; junction bases left unmatched: 9. CDR3 amino acids: CASSPSTGLAGELFF. In DNA, the CDR3 is TGTGCCAGCAGCCCTTCGACAGGGTTGGCCGGGGAGCTGTTTTTT.

As DNA, the CDR3 is TGTGCCAGCAGTGAGGAAACGGGGGGCACTGAAGCTTTCTTT. Residues: CASSEETGGTEAFF. The chain combines TRBV2 with TRBJ1-1; D possibly corresponds to TRBD1 (5 bases). The CDR3 contains 14 residues. V dropped 3 bases and J dropped 4 bases, with 12 bases sitting between them. CDR1 is SNHLY and CDR2 is FYNNEI in the germline V gene. Based on the CDR3 plus reference TRBV2 and TRBJ1-1, the full variable domain is EPEVTQTPSHQVTQMGQEVILRCVPISNHLYFYWYRQILGQKVEFLVSFYNNEISEKSEIFDDQFSVERPDGSNFTLKIRSTKLEDSAMYFCASSEETGGTEAFFGQGTRLTVV.

This clone was observed once. This rearrangement joins TRBV7-2 to TRBJ1-2; the D gene is possibly TRBD1 (6 bases). The V end lost 6 bases, the J end lost 6 bases, and 17 bases lay between the germline ends. The CDR3 totals 14 residues. Germline values: CDR1 SGHTA, CDR2 FQGNSA. For the CDR3, the DNA is TGTGCCAGCAGAATAGGGGGGAGGGTTGATGGCTACACCTTC. Translating it yields CASRIGGRVDGYTF.

The V gene is TRBV5-4, the J gene TRBJ2-2; D possibly corresponds to TRBD2 (6 bases). Deletions cut 0 bases from V and 5 bases from J, with 20 bases between. CDR3 size: 18 residues. Germline V lookup: CDR1 SGHNT, CDR2 YYREEE (reference sequence). CDR3 nucleotides: TGTGCCAGCAGCTTGGTAGTCGGGGGACCTCGAAGGACCGGGGAGCTGTTTTTT. Translating it yields CASSLVVGGPRRTGELFF. The whole variable domain, remainder taken from reference TRBV5-4 and TRBJ2-2, is ETGVTQSPTHLIKTRGQQVTLRCSSQSGHNTVSWYQQALGQGPQFIFQYYREEENGRGNFPPRFSGLQFPNYSSELNVNALELDDSALYLCASSLVVGGPRRTGELFFGEGSRLTVL.

This clone was seen only once. This chain connects TRBV2 to TRBJ2-7; D call uncertain. The CDR3 runs to 12 residues. V lost 0 bases to trimming and J lost 6 bases, with 6 bases between them. Germline V gives CDR1 SNHLY, CDR2 FYNNEI. The DNA for the CDR3 is TGTGCCAGCAGTGAAGCCCTAAGCGAGCAGTACGTC. This sequence encodes CASSEALSEQYV.

Here the CDR3 DNA reads TGTGCCAGTAGTATAGACGTTATGAACACTGAAGCTTTCTTT. Protein: CASSIDVMNTEAFF. V usage is TRBV19 and J usage is TRBJ1-1; the D is unclear. Germline CDR1 reads LNHDA; CDR2 reads SQIVND (reference sequence). Trimming shortened V by 0 bases and J by 0 bases, and 5 bases separated the two germline ends. CDR3 length: 14 residues.

J is TRBJ1-3 and V is TRBV5-5; TRBD1 might be the D (5 bases). Trimming cost V 6 bases and J 0 bases, with 13 bases left between them. This CDR3 comprises 15 residues. Germline CDR1 reads SGHKS; CDR2 reads YYEKEE (reference sequence). CDR3 sequence reads: CASTSQAISGNTIYF. In DNA form, the CDR3 reads TGTGCCAGCACCTCACAGGCCATCTCTGGAAACACCATATATTTT.

This sequence joins TRBV28 and TRBJ2-5; the D gene is possibly TRBD1 (7 bases). The V end lost 4 bases, the J end lost 0 bases, and 21 bases lay between the germline ends. Germline values: CDR1 MDHEN, CDR2 SYDVKM. CDR3 length equals 18 residues. The CDR3 nucleotides read TGTGCCAGCAGTTCCCCGCGGGGACAGCCCCCTTACCAAGAGACCCAGTACTTC. This sequence encodes CASSSPRGQPPYQETQYF.

The chain has TRBV18 and TRBJ2-5, with 7 positions matching TRBD2. The CDR3 runs to 17 residues. Germline trimming cut 4 bases from V and 2 bases from J; bases unmatched to any gene: 13. Looked up from germline, CDR1 is KGHSH and CDR2 is LQKENI. CDR3 sequence reads: CASSLATAGTPQETQYF. DNA for the CDR3: TGTGCCAGCTCACTGGCGACAGCGGGGACCCCGCAAGAGACCCAGTACTTC.

This chain links TRBV7-2 with TRBJ2-7; 10 bases are shared with TRBD1. The V and J ends lost 4 bases and 6 bases, in that order; junction bases with no gene match: 12. CDR3 length: 16 amino acids. Germline V gene sequence: CDR1 SGHTA, CDR2 FQGNSA. DNA for the CDR3: TGTGCCAGCAGCTCGGTAGACAGGGGGCTCCTTGGCGAGCAGTACTTC. As protein: CASSSVDRGLLGEQYF.

CDR3 coding DNA: TGTGCCAGCGAAACCGGGACAGGATCCTACGAGCAGTACTTC. It encodes CASETGTGSYEQYF. This chain links TRBV28 with TRBJ2-7, with TRBD1 identical over 8 bases. The CDR3 is made up of 14 amino acids. The J segment lost 1 base and the V segment lost 8 bases, leaving 7 bases of the junction unmatched. Germline V gene data show CDR1 as MDHEN and CDR2 as SYDVKM.

This clone has just a few counts. This chain uses TRBV7-2 with TRBJ1-2; no reliable D call. The CDR3 spans 15 residues. Germline CDR1 reads SGHTA; CDR2 reads FQGNSA. Trimming stripped 5 bases from V and 8 bases from J, with 21 bases between. CDR3 DNA sequence: TGTGCCAGCAGCCCACCCTCCGGGATCACGAGGGGCTACACCTTC. Residues: CASSPPSGITRGYTF.

The rearrangement joins TRBV11-3 to TRBJ2-7, with 9 bases aligning to TRBD1. CDR3 length: 15 amino acids. In germline, CDR1 is SGHNT, CDR2 YENEEA. Trimming removed 4 bases from V and 3 bases from J; junction bases left unmatched: 7. The CDR3 DNA reads TGTGCCAGCAGCTCGAGATGGGACAGGGACTACGAGCAGTACGTC. It yields the protein CASSSRWDRDYEQYV.

There are a few counts of this clone. This chain connects TRBV6-5 to TRBJ1-2; D is unclear. V was trimmed by 10 bases and J by 5 bases, leaving 14 bases between them. The CDR3 covers 12 residues. Germline assignment: CDR1 MNHEY and CDR2 SVGAGI. The CDR3 is CATNMGGYGYTF. CDR3 bases: TGTGCCACCAATATGGGAGGATATGGCTACACCTTC.

This chain connects TRBV15 to TRBJ2-7; 10 positions agree with TRBD2. Trimming removed 3 bases from V and 5 bases from J; junction bases left unmatched: 10. Germline V CDR1 and CDR2: LNHNV, YYDKDF (reference sequence). The CDR3 totals 16 residues. CDR3 protein: CATSRPSGGASDEQYF. DNA for the CDR3: TGTGCCACCAGCAGGCCAAGCGGGGGGGCCAGTGACGAGCAGTACTTC.

The V gene is TRBV4-2, the J gene TRBJ2-3; tentatively, D is TRBD1 (7 bases). The CDR3 consists of 16 residues. The germline V gene encodes CDR1 LGHNA and CDR2 YNFKEQ. Trimming removed 5 bases from V and 5 bases from J, with 20 bases in between. The chain's CDR3 is CASSVAGGLGEDTQYF. The CDR3 bases are TGTGCCAGCAGCGTTGCAGGGGGGTTAGGGGAAGATACGCAGTATTTT.

This rearrangement joins TRBV29-1 to TRBJ2-2; no firm D call. The V gene lost 7 bases and the J gene lost 0 bases, with 9 bases spanning the gap. Germline V gives CDR1 SQVTM, CDR2 ANQGSEA. The CDR3 runs to 13 residues. The CDR3 nucleotides are TGCAGCGGCTTTGAGACGAACACCGGGGAGCTGTTTTTT. It specifies CSGFETNTGELFF.

The chain is built from TRBV7-2 and TRBJ1-5, with 11 bases lining up with TRBD1. V was clipped by 5 bases and J by 6 bases; unmatched bases: 6. The CDR3 contains 15 residues. The germline gives CDR1 SGHTA, CDR2 FQGNSA. The chain's CDR3 is CASSEGQGARQPQHF. As DNA, the CDR3 is TGTGCCAGCAGCGAAGGACAGGGGGCTCGTCAGCCCCAGCATTTT.

The rearrangement joins TRBV9 to TRBJ1-2, with 7 nucleotides matching TRBD1. The J segment lost 4 bases and the V segment lost 3 bases, leaving 6 bases of the junction unmatched. The CDR3 consists of 14 residues. Germline loops: CDR1 SGDLS, CDR2 YYNGEE. CDR3 residues: CASSADRASYGYTF. The CDR3 DNA reads TGTGCCAGCAGCGCCGACAGGGCCAGCTATGGCTACACCTTC.